The 8 T cell receptor beta chains in this list originate from one sample, sequenced in a study of beta chain features in type 1 diabetes. Study observations and caveats: The study found moderately but significantly shorter TCRB CDR3s in all four CD4+ subsets of Type 1 diabetes patients.

Since all of the isolated RNA was reverse transcribed, expressed TCRB transcripts were what got sequenced. Measured with immunoSEQ multiplex PCR; TCRdb has only the in-frame clones, and not every one. This sample has under 300,000 clones, with approximately 15% found just once. Their antigens are not known. Sequencing used naive CD4+ T cells from blood. These TCRs come from a man younger than 40 with type 1 diabetes.

A few counts support this clone. This chain uses TRBV19 with TRBJ2-1, with a possible D match to TRBD2 (6 bases). V was cut by 5 bases and J by 2 bases, with 13 bases left in between. The length of the CDR3 is 15 residues. The germline gives CDR1 LNHDA, CDR2 SQIVND (reference sequence). CDR3 sequence reads: CASSVEGTPYNEQFF. The CDR3 region has the DNA TGTGCCAGTAGTGTGGAGGGGACTCCCTACAATGAGCAGTTCTTC.

This clone has only a few counts. The chain employs TRBV12-5 and TRBJ1-1; D uncertain. This CDR3 is built from 13 residues. The ends were cut back, 0 bases at V and 4 bases at J, with 6 bases in the middle. Germline V gene sequence: CDR1 LGHNT, CDR2 FRNRAP. The CDR3 sequence: CASGLVLGTEAFF. CDR3 sequence (DNA): TGTGCTAGTGGTTTGGTACTCGGCACTGAAGCTTTCTTT.

This clone came up a few times. The chain joins TRBV6-5 to TRBJ2-7; D is ambiguous. Germline V gives CDR1 MNHEY, CDR2 SVGAGI. V shed 5 bases and J shed 3 bases, with 17 bases lying between them. CDR3 size: 15 residues. The CDR3 DNA reads TGTGCCAGCAGTCCCGGAAATCTGGCGGTCTACGAGCAGTACTTC. It is translated as CASSPGNLAVYEQYF.

The V call is TRBV6-4, the J call TRBJ1-5; 7 bases agree with TRBD1. V was clipped by 4 bases and J by 6 bases; unmatched bases: 6. This CDR3 contains 14 residues. In germline, CDR1 is MRHNA, CDR2 SNTAGT. This CDR3 reads CASSGEAGGQPQHF. CDR3 DNA sequence: TGTGCCAGCAGTGGGGAGGCAGGGGGTCAGCCCCAGCATTTT.

This clone showed up just a few times. V usage is TRBV7-9 and J usage is TRBJ2-3; 12 bases agree with TRBD1. CDR3 length equals 15 residues. V was clipped by 3 bases and J by 4 bases; unmatched bases: 2. Germline-derived CDR1 and CDR2 are SEHNR and FQNEAQ (reference sequence). The CDR3 nucleotides are TGTGCCAGCAGCTTTGGGACAGGGGGCCCAGATACGCAGTATTTT. Translating it yields CASSFGTGGPDTQYF.

The CDR3 nucleotides read TGCGCCAGCAGCCCAAGTCCGGGACAGGCTGCCTACGAGCAGTACTTC. As protein: CASSPSPGQAAYEQYF. The V and J genes are TRBV4-1 and TRBJ2-7, with 8 bases identical to TRBD1. V shed 4 bases, J shed 2 bases, and the junction held 10 bases outside the gene matches. The CDR3 is 16 residues long. Looked up from germline, CDR1 is MGHRA and CDR2 is YSYEKL.

The sample holds a few counts of this clone. The chain has TRBV5-1 and TRBJ2-7, with D possibly TRBD1 on 5 matching bases. The V and J ends lost 2 bases and 2 bases respectively, with 14 bases between them. Germline CDR1 SGHRS, CDR2 YFSETQ. This CDR3 region has 15 residues. The CDR3, as DNA: TGCGCCAGCAGCTTCGCCCCGACAGATACCTACGAGCAGTACTTC. This sequence encodes CASSFAPTDTYEQYF.

This chain joins TRBV27 and TRBJ2-3, with 7 bases fitting TRBD2. The CDR3 consists of 13 residues. CDR1 and CDR2 from the germline V gene are MNHEY and SMNVEV (reference sequence). The J segment lost 0 bases and the V segment lost 10 bases, leaving 4 bases of the junction unmatched. This CDR3 is CATRGGSTDTQYF. Here the CDR3 DNA reads TGTGCCACCCGGGGAGGGAGCACAGATACGCAGTATTTT.